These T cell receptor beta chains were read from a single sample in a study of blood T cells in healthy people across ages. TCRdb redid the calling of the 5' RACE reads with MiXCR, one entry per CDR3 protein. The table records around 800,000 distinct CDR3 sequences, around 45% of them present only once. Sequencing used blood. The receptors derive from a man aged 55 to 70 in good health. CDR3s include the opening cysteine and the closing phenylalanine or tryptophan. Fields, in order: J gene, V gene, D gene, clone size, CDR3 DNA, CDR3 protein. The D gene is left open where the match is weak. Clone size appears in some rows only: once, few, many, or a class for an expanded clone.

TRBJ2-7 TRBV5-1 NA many TGCGCCAGCAGCTCCGGGACATCGAGGGGTTTATACGAGCAGTACTTC CASSSGTSRGLYEQYF
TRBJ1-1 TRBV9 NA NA TGTGCCAGCAGCGCGTGGGAAATGAACACTGAAGCTTTCTTT CASSAWEMNTEAFF
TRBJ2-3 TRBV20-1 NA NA TGCAGTGCGGAAAGGGGGCGGACTAGCCTTTATACGCAGTATTTT CSAERGRTSLYTQYF
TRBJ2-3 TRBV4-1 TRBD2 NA TGCGCCAGCAGCCAGCCCACGGGGGGGCTCACAGATACGCAGTATTTT CASSQPTGGLTDTQYF
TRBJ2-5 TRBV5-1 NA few TGCGCCAGCAGCCAAACTAGAAATCAAGAGACCCAGTACTTC CASSQTRNQETQYF
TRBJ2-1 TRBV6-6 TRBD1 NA TGTGCCAGCACCTATCTTCGGGACAGGGATTGGGGTGAGCAGTTCTTC CASTYLRDRDWGEQFF
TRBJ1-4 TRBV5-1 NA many TGCGCCAGCAGCTCCTGGGGCACGACTAATGAAAAACTGTTTTTT CASSSWGTTNEKLFF
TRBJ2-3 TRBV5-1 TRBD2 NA TGCGCCAGCAGCTCTGGACTAGCGGGAAAAGGAGATACGCAGTATTTT CASSSGLAGKGDTQYF
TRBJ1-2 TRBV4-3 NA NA NA CASSRRSTNYGCTF
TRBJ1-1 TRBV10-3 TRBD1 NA TGTGCCATCAGTGACAAACCAGGGACAGCCAACACTGAAGCTTTCTTT CAISDKPGTANTEAFF
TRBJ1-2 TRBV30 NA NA TGTGCCTGGAGGCCCGGGGTCTCTCCCTATGGCTACACCTTC CAWRPGVSPYGYTF
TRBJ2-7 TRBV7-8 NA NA TGTGCCAGCAGCTCCCCCGCTAGGATCTACGAGCAGTACTTC CASSSPARIYEQYF
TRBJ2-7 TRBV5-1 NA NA TGCGCCAGCAGCGTGACGGACAGAGGCTACGAGCAGTACTTC CASSVTDRGYEQYF
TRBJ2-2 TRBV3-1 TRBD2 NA TGTGCCAGCAGTCAAACTAGCGGAGGGAGTGCCGGGGAGCTGTTTTTT CASSQTSGGSAGELFF
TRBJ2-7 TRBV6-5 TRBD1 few TGTGCCAGCAGTTACTCGGGGGCAACTCCGACAGGGAACTACGAGCAGTACTTC CASSYSGATPTGNYEQYF
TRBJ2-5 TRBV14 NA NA TGTGCCAGCAGCCATAGAAACGATGAAGGGGAGCAGTACTTC CASSHRNDEGEQYF
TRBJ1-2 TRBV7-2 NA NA TGTGCCAGCAGCTTGGTTACGACAGTCACCTTC CASSLVTTVTF
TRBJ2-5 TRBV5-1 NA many TGTGCCAGCAGCTTAGCGGCAGGGCCTCAAGAGACCCAGTACTTC CASSLAAGPQETQYF
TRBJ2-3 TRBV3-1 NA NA TGTGCCAGCAGCCAAGATCAGACAGATACGCAGTATTTT CASSQDQTDTQYF
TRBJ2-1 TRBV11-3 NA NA TGTGCCAGCAGCTTATCTAGCCCCAATGAGCAGTTCTTC CASSLSSPNEQFF
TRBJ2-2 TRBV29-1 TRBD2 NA TGCAGCGTTGAAAAGTCTAGCGGGGGTTACACCGGGGAGCTGTTTTTT CSVEKSSGGYTGELFF
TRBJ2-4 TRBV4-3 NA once TGCGCCAGCAGCCAAGATCGGGTAGGGGAAAACATTCGGTACTTC CASSQDRVGENIRYF
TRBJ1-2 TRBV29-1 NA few TGCAGCGTTGAGACAGGATACAACTATGGCTACACCTTC CSVETGYNYGYTF
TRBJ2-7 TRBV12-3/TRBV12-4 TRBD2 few TGTGCCAGCAGCCATAACCGGGGGGGATGGAGCTCCTACGAGCAGTACTTC CASSHNRGGWSSYEQYF
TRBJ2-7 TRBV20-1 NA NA TGCAGTGCTACCCGTGAGGGCTACATCTCCTACGAGCAGTACTTC CSATREGYISYEQYF
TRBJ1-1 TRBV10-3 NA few TGTGCCATCAACCGGGGCGCAGGCACTGAAGCTTTCTTT CAINRGAGTEAFF
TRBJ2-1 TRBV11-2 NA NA TGTGCCAGCAGCTTAGAGGTTTGGCAGGGACAAGAGACCCAGTTCTTC CASSLEVWQGQETQFF
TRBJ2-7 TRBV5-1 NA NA TGCGCCAGCAGCCCGGGTAGGACACGGAATCCCTACGAGCAGTACTTC CASSPGRTRNPYEQYF
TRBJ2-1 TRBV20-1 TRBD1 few TGCAGTGCCAACCCGGGACAGCTATACAATGAGCAGTTCTTC CSANPGQLYNEQFF
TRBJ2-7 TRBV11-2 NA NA TGTGCCAGCAGCCCGAACCTAGTCCACGAGCAGTACTTC CASSPNLVHEQYF
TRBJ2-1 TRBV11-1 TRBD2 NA TGTGCCAGCAGCCCCTCGGGGGGGGCCTACAAGGAGCAGTTCTTC CASSPSGGAYKEQFF
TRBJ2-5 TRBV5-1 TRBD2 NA TGCGCCAGCAGCTTAGGAGTAGCGGGTGCCCAAGAGACCCCGTACTTC CASSLGVAGAQETPYF
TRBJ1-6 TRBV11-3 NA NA TGTGCCAGCAGCCAATCACCCAGGGGCCTCTATAATTCACCCCTCCACTTT CASSQSPRGLYNSPLHF
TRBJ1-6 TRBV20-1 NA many TGCAGTGCTAGAACGGGGGCTGGGTATAATTCACCCCTCCACTTT CSARTGAGYNSPLHF
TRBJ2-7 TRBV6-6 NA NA TGTGCCAGCAGTTACGAGGCGCACACCCGGAACGAGCAGTACTTC CASSYEAHTRNEQYF
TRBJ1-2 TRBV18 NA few TGTGCCAGCTCACCAAGAAGCGATTCCGCCAGTGGCTACACCTTC CASSPRSDSASGYTF
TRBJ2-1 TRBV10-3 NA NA TGTGCCATCAAGGGGGACAATGAGCAGTTCTTC CAIKGDNEQFF
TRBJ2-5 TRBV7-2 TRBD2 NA TGTGCCAGCAGCTTAGGCCGACTAGCGGAGACCCAGTACTTC CASSLGRLAETQYF
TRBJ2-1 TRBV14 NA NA TGTGCCAGCAGCCAAATAACGTCGGCCGGGGGGCAGTTCTTC CASSQITSAGGQFF
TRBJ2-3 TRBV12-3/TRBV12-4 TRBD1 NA TGTGCCAGCAGTTGGAATTCAGGACAGGGGACGCAGTATTTT CASSWNSGQGTQYF
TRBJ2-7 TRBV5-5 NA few TGTGCCAGCAGCGCGGAGGACAGCTACGAGCAGTACTTC CASSAEDSYEQYF